This T cell receptor beta chain is drawn from a study of identical twins. Study conclusions and caveats: Abundant beta clonotypes from cord blood had fewer insertions, unlike memory repertoires, which showed none.

This clonotype appeared a few times. Its antigen is unidentified. This CDR3 contains 13 residues. Germline lookup yields CDR1 SGHTA and CDR2 FQGNSA. Trimming took 5 bases from V and 8 from J, leaving 13 bases between them. TCRdb itself ran the 5' RACE reads through MiXCR, one entry per CDR3 protein. The data hold 200,000 to 250,000 distinct CDR3 sequences, with roughly 13% observed a single time. The same specimen was also included in a second study, on yellow fever vaccine responses in identical twins.

This chain connects TRBV7-2 to TRBJ1-5; D not certain. Sequencing was done on a sample of memory (CD45RO+) T cells sorted from blood. The receptor comes from a woman aged 18-35 years in good health. The CDR3 reads CASSPLTVEPQHF. The CDR3 DNA is TGTGCCAGCAGCCCCCTTACAGTGGAGCCCCAGCATTTT.